This T cell receptor (beta chain) was obtained from a study of T cell responses to AZD1222 COVID-19 vaccine (dated by TCRdb to the early 2020s). Background on the whole study: A total of approximately 240 trial participants underwent TCR sequencing, of whom 200 to 220 had received two doses of AZD1222 and about 25 had received two doses of the MenACWY control vaccine. Trial participants were enrolled by age into subgroups of 18-55, 56-69 and 70-plus years, and roughly 160, 29 and 62 TCR-sequenced participants, respectively, were included in these subgroups.

The CDR3 regions of human TCRbeta chains were analyzed by immunosequencing. As for how the authors treated the data: Repertoire TCRs were matched against a reference library of SARS-CoV-2-specific TCRs generated with the MIRA antigen-specificity platform. Breadth was defined as the fraction of unique TCRs that were SARS-CoV-2-associated, and depth was defined as the fraction of total T cells that were SARS-CoV-2-associated. Using the MIRA data, each spike-specific TCR was assigned both to the spike region to which the TCR was reactive and to a CD4 or CD8 class. Log10-transformed breadth and depth values were compared by one-way ANOVA with Sidak's multiple comparisons tests. TCRdb's version of the immuneACCESS table is confined to in-frame rearrangements and falls short of the full clone set. An unresolved V gene accounts for under half of the shortfall where checked; the remainder is of unknown origin. Clonal size and the V and J genes are those of that table, whereas D and trimming came from the DNA. Present in this sample are about 69,000 clones, roughly 80% of which were seen just once. In total, the top ten clones hold roughly an eighth of the sample.

Study-wide conclusions, independent of this receptor: CD4 TCRs associated with the vaccine covered the entire spike protein, and the dominant responses were in regions 160-218 and 743-854. Conclusions about previously exposed vaccinees are limited, since just 5 or 6 AZD1222 recipients were seropositive for SARS-CoV-2 at baseline. Nearly half of unique spike-specific TCRs reportedly recognized epitopes outside regions mutated in the B.1.351 and B.1.1.7 variants. Most participants were white British and females outnumbered males, and the authors suggested that clonal diversity may have been underestimated. After two AZD1222 doses, spike-specific TCR breadth and depth were significantly higher than at day 0 and than in MenACWY recipients. Because no day 14 peak-response samples were available, repertoires were characterized only after the peak T cell response. In the small 56-69-year group, the increase in depth fell short of significance, most likely because of low power.

What this sample's time point label stands for: about 28 days (+/-7) after the second vaccine dose. AZD1222 recipients with second doses at about 4 weeks or about 12 weeks were pooled, because spike-specific TCR depth and breadth did not differ between schedules. Vaccinee samples came from UK trials COV001 and COV002, including a single-blind randomized controlled phase 2/3 trial of AZD1222 (ChAdOx1 nCoV-19) in healthy adults. For TCRbeta chain sequencing, PBMC samples from trial participants were taken at day 0 and at day 28 after the second dose. With respect to this clone: Its binding antigen is unknown. No much larger clone exists at a distance of one base, and base qualities are not known.

Via the germline V gene, CDR1 is SGHVS and CDR2 FQNEAQ. There are 15 amino acids in the CDR3, from cysteine to phenylalanine inclusive. Only the CDR3 DNA is retained, 45 bases long and in frame from the first base. Ends trimmed: V by 5 bases, J by 6 bases; bases unmatched to a gene: 4. This sequence was found in an adult who received the AZD1222 COVID-19 vaccine. This specimen was peripheral blood, taken 28 days after the second AZD1222 dose. The rearrangement joined TRBV7-8 to TRBJ2-6; 10 bases in the junction line up with TRBD1. The CDR3 protein: CASSHGTGEANVLTF. The DNA sequence is TGTGCCAGCAGCCATGGGACAGGGGAGGCCAACGTCCTGACTTTC.